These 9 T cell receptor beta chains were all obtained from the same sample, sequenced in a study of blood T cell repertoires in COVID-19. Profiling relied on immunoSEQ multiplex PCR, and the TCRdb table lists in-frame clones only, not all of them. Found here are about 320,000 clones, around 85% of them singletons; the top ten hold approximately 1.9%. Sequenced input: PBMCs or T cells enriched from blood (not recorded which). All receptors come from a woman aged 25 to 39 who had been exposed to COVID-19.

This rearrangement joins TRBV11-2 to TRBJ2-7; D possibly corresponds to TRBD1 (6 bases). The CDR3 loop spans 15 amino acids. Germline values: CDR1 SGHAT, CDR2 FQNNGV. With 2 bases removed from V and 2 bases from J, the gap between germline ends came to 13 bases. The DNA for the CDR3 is TGTGCCAGCAGCTTATACGCAGGGGCTACCTACGAGCAGTACTTC. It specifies CASSLYAGATYEQYF.

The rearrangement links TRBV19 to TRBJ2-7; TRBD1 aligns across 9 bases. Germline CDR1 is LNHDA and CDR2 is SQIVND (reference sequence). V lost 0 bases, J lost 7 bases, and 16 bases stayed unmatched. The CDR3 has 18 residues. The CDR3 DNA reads TGTGCCAGTAGTATAGATCTATCAGGGGGACAGGGTTCTCTAGAGCAGTACTTC. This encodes CASSIDLSGGQGSLEQYF. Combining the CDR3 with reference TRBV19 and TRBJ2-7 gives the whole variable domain DGGITQSPKYLFRKEGQNVTLSCEQNLNHDAMYWYRQDPGQGLRLIYYSQIVNDFQKGDIAEGYSVSREKKESFPLTVTSAQKNPTAFYLCASSIDLSGGQGSLEQYFGPGTRLTVT.

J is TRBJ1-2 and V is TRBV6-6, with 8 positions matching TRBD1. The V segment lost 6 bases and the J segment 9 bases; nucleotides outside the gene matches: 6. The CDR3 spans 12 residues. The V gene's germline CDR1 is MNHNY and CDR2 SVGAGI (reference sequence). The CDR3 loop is CASSPYRGSYTF. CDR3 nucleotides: TGTGCCAGCAGCCCCTACAGGGGGAGCTACACCTTC.

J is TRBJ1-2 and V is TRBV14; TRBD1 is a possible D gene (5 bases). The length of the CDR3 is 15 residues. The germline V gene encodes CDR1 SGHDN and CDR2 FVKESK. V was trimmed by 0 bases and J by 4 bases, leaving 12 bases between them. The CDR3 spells CASSQEGGAGYGYTF. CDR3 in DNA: TGTGCCAGCAGCCAAGAGGGAGGGGCCGGCTATGGCTACACCTTC.

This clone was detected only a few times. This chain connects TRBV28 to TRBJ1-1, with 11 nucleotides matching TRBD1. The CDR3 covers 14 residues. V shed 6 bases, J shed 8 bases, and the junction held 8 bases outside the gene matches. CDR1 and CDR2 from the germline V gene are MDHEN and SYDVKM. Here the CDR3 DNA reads TGTGCCAGCAGACCCGGGACAGGGGGATCAGAAGCTTTCTTT. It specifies CASRPGTGGSEAFF.

The CDR3 protein is CATGRTGGHTGELFF. The CDR3 DNA reads TGTGCCACCGGAAGGACAGGGGGCCACACCGGGGAGCTGTTTTTT. The chain joins TRBV24-1 to TRBJ2-2, with 11 bases that match TRBD1. V lost 9 bases and J lost 3; bases outside the gene matches: 5. This CDR3 is built from 15 residues. From germline, CDR1 is KGHDR and CDR2 SFDVKD.

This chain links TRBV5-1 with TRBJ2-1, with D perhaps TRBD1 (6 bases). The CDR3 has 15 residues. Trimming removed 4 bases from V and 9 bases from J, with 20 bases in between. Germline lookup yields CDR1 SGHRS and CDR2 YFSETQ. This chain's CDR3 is CASSPSQGTGAEQFF. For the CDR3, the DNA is TGCGCCAGCAGCCCCTCTCAGGGGACCGGGGCTGAGCAGTTCTTC.

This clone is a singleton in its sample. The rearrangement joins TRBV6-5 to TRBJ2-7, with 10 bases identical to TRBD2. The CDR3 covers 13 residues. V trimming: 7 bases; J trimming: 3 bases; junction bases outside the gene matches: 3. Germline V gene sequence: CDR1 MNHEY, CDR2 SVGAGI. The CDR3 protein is CASIRTSGYEQYF. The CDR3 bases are TGTGCCAGCATTAGGACTAGCGGCTACGAGCAGTACTTC.

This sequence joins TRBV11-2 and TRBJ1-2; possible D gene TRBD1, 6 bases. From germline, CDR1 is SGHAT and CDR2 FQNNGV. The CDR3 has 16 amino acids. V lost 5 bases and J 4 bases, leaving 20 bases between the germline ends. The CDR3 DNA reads TGTGCCAGCAGCCCTCAGGGGCGTCGAACGAGCTATGGCTACACCTTC. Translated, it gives CASSPQGRRTSYGYTF.